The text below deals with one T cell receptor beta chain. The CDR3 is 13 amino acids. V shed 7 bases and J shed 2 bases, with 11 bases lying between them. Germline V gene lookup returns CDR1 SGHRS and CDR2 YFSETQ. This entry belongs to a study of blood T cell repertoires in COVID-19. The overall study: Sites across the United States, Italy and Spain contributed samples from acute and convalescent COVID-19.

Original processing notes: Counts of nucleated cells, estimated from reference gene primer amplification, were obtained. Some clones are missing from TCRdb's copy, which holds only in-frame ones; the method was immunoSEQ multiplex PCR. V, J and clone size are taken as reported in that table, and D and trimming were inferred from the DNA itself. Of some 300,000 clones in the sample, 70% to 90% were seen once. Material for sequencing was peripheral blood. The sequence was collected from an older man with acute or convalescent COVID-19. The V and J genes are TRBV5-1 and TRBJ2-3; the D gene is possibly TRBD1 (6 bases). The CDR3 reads CASGGGDTDTQYF. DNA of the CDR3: TGCGCCAGCGGGGGCGGAGACACAGATACGCAGTATTTT.